One and the same sample provided the 25 T cell receptor beta chains below, sequenced in a study of blood T cell repertoires in COVID-19. The assay was immunoSEQ multiplex PCR, and TCRdb's table has in-frame clones only and misses some. The profile shows approximately 110,000 clones, approximately 62% of them singletons. Specimen: peripheral blood. Every receptor here comes from an elderly man with acute or convalescent COVID-19.

This clone was seen once. The chain uses TRBV6-5 and TRBJ2-2, with 7 positions matching TRBD1. V trimming: 6 bases; J trimming: 1 base; junction bases outside the gene matches: 5. The CDR3 has 15 residues. Germline V lookup: CDR1 MNHEY, CDR2 SVGAGI. CDR3 protein: CASRGDRLNTGELFF. CDR3 nucleotides: TGTGCCAGCAGGGGGGACAGACTGAACACCGGGGAGCTGTTTTTT.

This sequence joins TRBV5-1 and TRBJ1-2; 7 bases align to TRBD1. The CDR3 contains 15 residues. Germline loops: CDR1 SGHRS, CDR2 YFSETQ. J lost 3 bases, V lost 6 bases, and 11 bases had no gene match. The CDR3 nucleotides read TGCGCCAGCACCAATGCCGGGACAGCACACTATGGCTACACCTTC. Translated: CASTNAGTAHYGYTF.

In its sample, this clone was seen many times. J is TRBJ1-5 and V is TRBV19; D remains ambiguous. Looked up from germline, CDR1 is LNHDA and CDR2 is SQIVND (reference sequence). This CDR3 region has 14 residues. V was cut by 4 bases and J by 6 bases, with 13 bases left in between. The CDR3 DNA follows: TGTGCCAGTAGTACAATCGAGGGCCCTCAGCCCCAGCATTTT. This codes for CASSTIEGPQPQHF.

The chain carries TRBV21-1 and TRBJ1-2. TRBV21-1 is deemed a pseudogene. The CDR3 contains 12 residues. In nucleotides, the CDR3 is TGTGCCAGCAGCAAACTTGAGAATGGCTACACCTTC. It translates to CASSKLENGYTF.

This chain links TRBV10-2 with TRBJ2-1; 11 bases are shared with TRBD2. After removal of 8 bases from V and 6 bases from J, the junction contained 9 bases not matched to a gene. The CDR3 has 15 amino acids. The germline gives CDR1 WSHSY, CDR2 SAAADI. Here the CDR3 DNA reads TGCGCCAGCTCGAGACTAGCGGGAACGCCCAATGAGCAGTTCTTC. It encodes CASSRLAGTPNEQFF.

The CDR3 loop is CASSLSASNQPQHF. In nucleotides, the CDR3 is TGTGCCAGCTCATTGTCTGCGAGCAATCAGCCCCAGCATTTT. The chain uses TRBV18 and TRBJ1-5, with D unresolved. This CDR3 region has 14 residues. Germline lookup yields CDR1 KGHSH and CDR2 LQKENI. The V end was cut by 5 bases, the J end by 1 base, with 9 bases between.

This clone was recorded once. The J gene is TRBJ1-5, the V gene TRBV4-3; 11 bases are shared with TRBD1. Per germline, CDR1 LGHNA and CDR2 YSLEER. The V and J ends lost 3 bases and 3 bases, in that order; junction bases with no gene match: 4. The CDR3 covers 16 residues. In DNA, the CDR3 is TGCGCCAGCAGCCACGGGACAGGGGGAAACAATCAGCCCCAGCATTTT. This encodes CASSHGTGGNNQPQHF.

This clone occurred a few times. The rearrangement joins TRBV18 to TRBJ1-4, with D unresolved. Germline V gene sequence: CDR1 KGHSH, CDR2 LQKENI. CDR3 size: 13 residues. V lost 9 bases and J lost 7, with 15 bases in between. The CDR3, as DNA: TGTGCCAGTAGATCGGCGGTCGTTGAAAAACTGTTTTTT. It yields the protein CASRSAVVEKLFF.

In this sample, this clone turned up once. This rearrangement joins TRBV12-2 to TRBJ2-7; TRBD1 is taken as the D call from the table, unchecked against the DNA. TRBV12-2 is flagged as a pseudogene. This CDR3 comprises 16 residues. The CDR3 nucleotides read TGTGCAAGTCGCTTAGCCCTAGGGACAGGGGGTAACGAGCAGTACTTC. Residues: CASRLALGTGGNEQYF.

The CDR3 loop is CASSDGLAGRDEQYF. The CDR3 DNA follows: TGCGCCAGCAGCGACGGACTAGCGGGACGGGACGAGCAGTACTTC. This chain connects TRBV5-1 to TRBJ2-7; 12 nucleotides match TRBD2. The CDR3 spans 15 residues. Germline V CDR1 and CDR2: SGHRS, YFSETQ. Losses at the gene ends were 4 bases for V and 5 bases for J; bases not matched to a gene: 7.

The chain links TRBV12-3 or TRBV12-4 to TRBJ2-1; 7 bases are a match to TRBD2. V gave up 3 bases and J gave up 10 bases; unmatched junction bases: 6. CDR3 length: 13 residues. CDR3 protein: CASSLLGEGEQFF. The CDR3 nucleotides are TGTGCCAGCAGTTTGTTGGGGGAGGGAGAGCAGTTCTTC.

The chain is built from TRBV28 and TRBJ2-4, with D perhaps TRBD1 (5 bases). V shed 1 base and J shed 2 bases, with 12 bases lying between them. CDR3 length: 16 residues. Germline CDR1 and CDR2: MDHEN and SYDVKM. The CDR3 sequence is CASSLLSGPPKNIQYF. CDR3 nucleotide sequence: TGTGCCAGCAGTTTATTATCAGGGCCACCCAAAAACATTCAGTACTTC.

The V call is TRBV11-1, the J call TRBJ2-1; TRBD1 agrees at 9 bases. V was clipped by 3 bases and J by 7 bases; unmatched bases: 7. Germline V lookup: CDR1 SGHAT, CDR2 FQDESV (reference sequence). This CDR3 has 15 amino acids. DNA for the CDR3: TGTGCCAGCAGCTTGCTCCCACAGGGGGCGAATGAGCAGTTCTTC. Translation: CASSLLPQGANEQFF. The entire variable domain, with the rest obtained from reference TRBV11-1 and TRBJ2-1, is as follows: EAEVAQSPRYKITEKSQAVAFWCDPISGHATLYWYRQILGQGPELLVQFQDESVVDDSQLPKDRFSAERLKGVDSTLKIQPAELGDSAMYLCASSLLPQGANEQFFGPGTRLTVL.

This clone was picked up one time. The gene calls are TRBV7-9 and TRBJ1-1; 9 bases align to TRBD1. Germline V gene lookup returns CDR1 SEHNR and CDR2 FQNEAQ (reference sequence). The junction had 7 bases not matched to a gene; V was cut back by 3 bases and J by 5 bases. The CDR3 extends over 15 amino acids. CDR3 bases: TGTGCCAGCAGCTTCAGGACAGGGGCAGGAACTGAAGCTTTCTTT. Translation: CASSFRTGAGTEAFF.

This sequence joins TRBV6-5 and TRBJ1-3; possible D gene TRBD1, 5 bases. Trimming shortened V by 8 bases and J by 4 bases, and 15 bases separated the two germline ends. CDR3 length: 14 residues. Germline V gives CDR1 MNHEY, CDR2 SVGAGI. The CDR3 region has the DNA TGTGCCAGCGGCCAGGGTGGTTTCGGAAACACCATATATTTT. The encoded protein is CASGQGGFGNTIYF.

This clone was seen a few times. The chain carries TRBV19 and TRBJ2-1, with 11 positions matching TRBD2. Germline V CDR1 and CDR2: LNHDA, SQIVND (reference sequence). This CDR3 contains 14 residues. V shed 8 bases and J 6 bases; nucleotides not matched to a gene: 6. The CDR3 here is CASAPGTSGNEQFF. The CDR3 coding sequence is TGTGCCAGTGCGCCCGGGACTAGCGGCAATGAGCAGTTCTTC.

The chain has TRBV4-3 and TRBJ1-4; D not certain. The V gene's germline CDR1 is LGHNA and CDR2 YSLEER. This CDR3 comprises 15 residues. V shed 3 bases and J shed 4 bases, with 12 bases lying between them. The chain's CDR3 is CASSQGRGYNEKLFF. The CDR3 coding sequence is TGCGCCAGCAGCCAGGGTCGGGGATATAATGAAAAACTGTTTTTT.

This clone was found once. The chain employs TRBV29-1 and TRBJ2-2; TRBD1 matches 7 bases. The V gene end was trimmed by 5 bases and the J gene end by 5 bases; junction bases not matched to a gene: 8. From germline, CDR1 is SQVTM and CDR2 ANQGSEA. The CDR3 extends over 14 amino acids. The CDR3 sequence: CSVRQGQGTGELFF. The DNA of the CDR3 is TGCAGCGTTCGACAGGGCCAGGGGACCGGGGAGCTGTTTTTT.

The V call is TRBV28, the J call TRBJ2-7, with TRBD1 matching over 10 bases. The V and J ends lost 6 bases and 4 bases, in that order; junction bases with no gene match: 6. Germline CDR1 and CDR2: MDHEN and SYDVKM. This CDR3 spans 14 amino acids. The CDR3 bases are TGTGCCAGCAGCTCGACAGGGGGCAGGTACGAGCAGTACTTC. Protein: CASSSTGGRYEQYF.

This clone came up a few times. The V call is TRBV27, the J call TRBJ2-7; 11 bases match TRBD2. From germline, CDR1 is MNHEY and CDR2 SMNVEV (reference sequence). CDR3 length equals 13 residues. After removal of 2 bases from V and 7 bases from J, the junction contained 1 base not matched to a gene. The DNA for the CDR3 is TGTGCCAGCAGTTTACTAGCGGGAGGTGAGCAGTACTTC. As protein: CASSLLAGGEQYF.

This clone turned up a few times. This chain joins TRBV7-3 and TRBJ1-6; D is uncertain. Between the trimmed V and J ends, which lost 2 bases and 9 bases, there was a span of 8 bases. CDR3 length equals 13 residues. Germline CDR1 is SGHTA and CDR2 is FQGTGA. Here the CDR3 reads CASSLSEGSPLHF. Written as DNA, the CDR3 is TGTGCCAGCAGCTTATCAGAGGGTTCACCCCTCCACTTT.

The genes are TRBV5-4 and TRBJ2-1; 7 bases are shared with TRBD2. The CDR3 contains 15 residues. The V segment lost 5 bases and the J segment 0 bases; nucleotides outside the gene matches: 5. Germline loops: CDR1 SGHNT, CDR2 YYREEE (reference sequence). The CDR3 sequence is CASSWGGSSYNEQFF. The CDR3 DNA reads TGTGCCAGCAGTTGGGGCGGGAGCTCCTACAATGAGCAGTTCTTC.

J is TRBJ1-1 and V is TRBV27; D is uncertain. This CDR3 contains 12 residues. Trimming cost V 8 bases and J 1 base, with 8 bases left between them. Germline assignment: CDR1 MNHEY and CDR2 SMNVEV (reference sequence). CDR3 amino acids: CASGRENTEAFF. The CDR3 DNA reads as TGTGCCAGCGGGCGGGAGAACACTGAAGCTTTCTTT.

This clone came up a few times. The chain combines TRBV3-1 (or the pseudogene TRBV3-2) with TRBJ1-2; TRBD1 might be the D (5 bases). The germline V gene encodes CDR1 LGHDT and CDR2 YNNKEL (reference sequence). This CDR3 is built from 12 residues. Trimming stripped 2 bases from V and 10 bases from J, with 11 bases between. The CDR3 loop reads CASSQTDRYYTF. The DNA for the CDR3 is TGTGCCAGCAGCCAAACAGACAGATACTACACCTTC.

CDR3 sequence (DNA): TGTGCCACCAGTGACCGAAGCCTGAGTGAGCAGTTCTTC. Protein: CATSDRSLSEQFF. The chain combines TRBV24-1 with TRBJ2-1; D not certain. Germline V gene lookup returns CDR1 KGHDR and CDR2 SFDVKD. The CDR3 spans 13 residues. Between the trimmed V and J ends, which lost 4 bases and 9 bases, there was a span of 12 bases.